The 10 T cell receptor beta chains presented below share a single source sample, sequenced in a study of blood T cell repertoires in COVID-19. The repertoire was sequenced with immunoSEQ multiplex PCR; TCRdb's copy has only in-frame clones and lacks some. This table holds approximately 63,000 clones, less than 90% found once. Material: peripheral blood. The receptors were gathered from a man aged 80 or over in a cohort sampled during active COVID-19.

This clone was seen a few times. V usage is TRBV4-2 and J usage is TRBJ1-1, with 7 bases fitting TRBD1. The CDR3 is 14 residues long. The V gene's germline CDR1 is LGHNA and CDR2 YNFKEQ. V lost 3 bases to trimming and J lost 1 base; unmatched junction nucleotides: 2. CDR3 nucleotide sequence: TGTGCCAGCAGCCATTACAGGGGGAACACTGAAGCTTTCTTT. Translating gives CASSHYRGNTEAFF.

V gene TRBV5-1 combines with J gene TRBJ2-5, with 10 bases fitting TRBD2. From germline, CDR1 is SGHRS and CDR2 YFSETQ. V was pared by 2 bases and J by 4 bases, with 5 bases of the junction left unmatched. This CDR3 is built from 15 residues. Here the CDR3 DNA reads TGCGCCAGCAGCTTCAGCGGGGGGGCCTCAGAGACCCAGTACTTC. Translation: CASSFSGGASETQYF. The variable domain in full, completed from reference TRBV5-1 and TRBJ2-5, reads KAGVTQTPRYLIKTRGQQVTLSCSPISGHRSVSWYQQTPGQGLQFLFEYFSETQRNKGNFPGRFSGRQFSNSRSEMNVSTLELGDSALYLCASSFSGGASETQYFGPGTRLLVL.

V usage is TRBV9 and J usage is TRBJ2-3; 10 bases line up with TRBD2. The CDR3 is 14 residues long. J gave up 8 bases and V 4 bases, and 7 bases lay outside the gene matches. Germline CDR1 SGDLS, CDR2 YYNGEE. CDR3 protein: CASSPRTSGATQYF. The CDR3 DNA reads TGTGCCAGCAGCCCACGGACTAGCGGCGCTACGCAGTATTTT.

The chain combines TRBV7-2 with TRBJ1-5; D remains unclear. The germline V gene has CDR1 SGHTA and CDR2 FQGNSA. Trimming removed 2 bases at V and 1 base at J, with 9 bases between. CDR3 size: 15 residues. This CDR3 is CASSLMAGSNQPQHF. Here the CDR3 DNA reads TGTGCCAGCAGCTTAATGGCGGGAAGCAATCAGCCCCAGCATTTT.

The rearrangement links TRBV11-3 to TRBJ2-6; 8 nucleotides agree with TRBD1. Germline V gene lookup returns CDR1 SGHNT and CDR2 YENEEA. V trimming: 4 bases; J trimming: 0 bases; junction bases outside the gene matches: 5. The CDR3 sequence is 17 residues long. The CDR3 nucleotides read TGTGCCAGCAGCTCAGGGACAGGAAACTCTGGGGCCAACGTCCTGACTTTC. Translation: CASSSGTGNSGANVLTF.

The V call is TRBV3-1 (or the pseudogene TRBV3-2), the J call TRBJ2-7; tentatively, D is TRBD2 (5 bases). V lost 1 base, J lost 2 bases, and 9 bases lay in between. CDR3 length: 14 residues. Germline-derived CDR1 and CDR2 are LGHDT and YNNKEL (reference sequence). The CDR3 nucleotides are TGTGCCAGCAGCCAAGTCTTGGGAGCCTACGAGCAGTACTTC. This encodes CASSQVLGAYEQYF.

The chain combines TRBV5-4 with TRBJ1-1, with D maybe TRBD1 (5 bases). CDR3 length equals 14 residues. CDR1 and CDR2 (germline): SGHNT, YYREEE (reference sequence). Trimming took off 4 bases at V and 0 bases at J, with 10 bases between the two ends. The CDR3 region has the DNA TGTGCCAGCAGCATGGACACTATGAACACTGAAGCTTTCTTT. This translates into CASSMDTMNTEAFF.

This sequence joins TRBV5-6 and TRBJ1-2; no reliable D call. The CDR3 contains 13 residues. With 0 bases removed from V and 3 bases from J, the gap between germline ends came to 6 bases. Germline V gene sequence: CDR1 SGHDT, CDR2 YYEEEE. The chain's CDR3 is CASSLGRYYGYTF. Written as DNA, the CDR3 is TGTGCCAGCAGCTTGGGTCGTTACTATGGCTACACCTTC.

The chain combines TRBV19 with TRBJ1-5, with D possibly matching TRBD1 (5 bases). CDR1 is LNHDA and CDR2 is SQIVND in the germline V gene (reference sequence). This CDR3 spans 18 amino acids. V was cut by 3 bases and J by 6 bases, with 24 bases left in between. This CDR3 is CASSINGIGGIGSQPQHF. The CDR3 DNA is TGTGCCAGTAGTATTAACGGAATCGGGGGTATCGGGAGTCAGCCCCAGCATTTT.

The CDR3 nucleotides read TGTGCCAGCAGCTTAGGGCAGGGGGCGCGAGAGACCCAGTACTTC. Protein product: CASSLGQGARETQYF. The chain uses TRBV5-6 and TRBJ2-5; 8 nucleotides agree with TRBD1. The V segment lost 2 bases and the J segment 4 bases; nucleotides outside the gene matches: 7. The germline V gene encodes CDR1 SGHDT and CDR2 YYEEEE. The CDR3 is 15 amino acids.